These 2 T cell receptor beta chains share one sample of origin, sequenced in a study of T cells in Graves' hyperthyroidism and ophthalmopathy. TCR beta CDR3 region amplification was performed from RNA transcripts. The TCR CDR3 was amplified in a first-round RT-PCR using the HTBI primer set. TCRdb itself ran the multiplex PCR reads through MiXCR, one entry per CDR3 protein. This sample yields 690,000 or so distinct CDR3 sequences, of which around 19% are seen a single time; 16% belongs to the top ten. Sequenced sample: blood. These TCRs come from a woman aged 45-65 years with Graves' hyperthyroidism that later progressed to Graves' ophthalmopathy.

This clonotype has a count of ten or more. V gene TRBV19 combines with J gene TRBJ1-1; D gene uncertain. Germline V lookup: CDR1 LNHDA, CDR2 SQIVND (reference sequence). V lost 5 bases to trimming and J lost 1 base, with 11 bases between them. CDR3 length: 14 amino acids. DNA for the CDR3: TGTGCCAGTAGTTTACGACCTGGGAACACTGAAGCTTTCTTT. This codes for CASSLRPGNTEAFF.

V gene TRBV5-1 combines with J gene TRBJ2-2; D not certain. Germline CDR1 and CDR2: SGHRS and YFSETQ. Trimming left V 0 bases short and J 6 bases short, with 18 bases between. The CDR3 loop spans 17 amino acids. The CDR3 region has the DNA TGCGCCAGCAGCTTGGGAGATCTCTTAGGGCTATCCGGGGAGCTGTTTTTT. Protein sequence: CASSLGDLLGLSGELFF.